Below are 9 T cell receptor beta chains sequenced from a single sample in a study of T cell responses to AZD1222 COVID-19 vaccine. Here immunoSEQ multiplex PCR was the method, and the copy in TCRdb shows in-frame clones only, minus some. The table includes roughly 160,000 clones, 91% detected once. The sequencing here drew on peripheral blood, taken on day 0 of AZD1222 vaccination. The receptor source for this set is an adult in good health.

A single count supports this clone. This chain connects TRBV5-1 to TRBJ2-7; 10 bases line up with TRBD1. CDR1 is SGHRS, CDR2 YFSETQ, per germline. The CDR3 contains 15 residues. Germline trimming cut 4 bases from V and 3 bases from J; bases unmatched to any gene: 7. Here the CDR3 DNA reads TGCGCCAGCAGCCTCCGGGACAGGGGATACTACGAGCAGTACTTC. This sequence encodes CASSLRDRGYYEQYF.

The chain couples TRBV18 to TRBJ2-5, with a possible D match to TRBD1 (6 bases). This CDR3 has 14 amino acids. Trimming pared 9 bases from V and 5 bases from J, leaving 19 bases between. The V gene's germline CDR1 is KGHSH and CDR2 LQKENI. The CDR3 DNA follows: TGTGCCAGTCGGGAAAGGGGGTCTGAGGAGACCCAGTACTTC. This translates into CASRERGSEETQYF.

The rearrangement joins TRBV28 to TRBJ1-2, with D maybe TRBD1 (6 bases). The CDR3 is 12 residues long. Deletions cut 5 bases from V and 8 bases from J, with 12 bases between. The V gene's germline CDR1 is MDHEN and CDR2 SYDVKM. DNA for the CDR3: TGTGCCAGCAGTCCGCTACAGGGAGGCTACACCTTC. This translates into CASSPLQGGYTF.

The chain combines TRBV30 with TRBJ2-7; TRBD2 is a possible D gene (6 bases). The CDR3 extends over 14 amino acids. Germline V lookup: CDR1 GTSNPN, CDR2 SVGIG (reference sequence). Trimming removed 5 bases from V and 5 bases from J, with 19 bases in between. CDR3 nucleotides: TGTGCCTGGCTGAGAGCGGGTGCCCCCCACGAGCAGTACTTC. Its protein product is CAWLRAGAPHEQYF.

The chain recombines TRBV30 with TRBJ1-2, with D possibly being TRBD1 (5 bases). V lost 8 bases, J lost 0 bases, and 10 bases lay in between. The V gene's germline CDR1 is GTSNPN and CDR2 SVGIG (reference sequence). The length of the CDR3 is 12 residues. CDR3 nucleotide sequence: TGTGCCGGTGGGGGTTCTAACTATGGCTACACCTTC. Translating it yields CAGGGSNYGYTF. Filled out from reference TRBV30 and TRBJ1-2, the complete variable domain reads SQTIHQWPATLVQPVGSPLSLECTVEGTSNPNLYWYRQAAGRGLQLLFYSVGIGQISSEVPQNLSASRPQDRQFILSSKKLLLSDSGFYLCAGGGSNYGYTFGSGTRLTVV.

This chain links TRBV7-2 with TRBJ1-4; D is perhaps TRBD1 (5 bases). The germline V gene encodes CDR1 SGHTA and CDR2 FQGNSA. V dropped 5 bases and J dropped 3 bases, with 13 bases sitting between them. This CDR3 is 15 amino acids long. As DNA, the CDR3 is TGTGCCAGCAGCCCAGGTCGGGGGGCTAATGAAAAACTGTTTTTT. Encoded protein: CASSPGRGANEKLFF. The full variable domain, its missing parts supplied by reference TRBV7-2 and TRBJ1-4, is GAGVSQSPSNKVTEKGKDVELRCDPISGHTALYWYRQSLGQGLEFLIYFQGNSAPDKSGLPSDRFSAERTGGSVSTLTIQRTQQEDSAVYLCASSPGRGANEKLFFGSGTQLSVL.

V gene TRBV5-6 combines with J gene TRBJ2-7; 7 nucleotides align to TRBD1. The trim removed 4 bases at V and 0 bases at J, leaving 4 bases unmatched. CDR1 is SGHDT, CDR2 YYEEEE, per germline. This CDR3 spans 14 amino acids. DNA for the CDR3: TGTGCCAGCAGCCAAGGGGACAGCTCCTACGAGCAGTACTTC. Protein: CASSQGDSSYEQYF.

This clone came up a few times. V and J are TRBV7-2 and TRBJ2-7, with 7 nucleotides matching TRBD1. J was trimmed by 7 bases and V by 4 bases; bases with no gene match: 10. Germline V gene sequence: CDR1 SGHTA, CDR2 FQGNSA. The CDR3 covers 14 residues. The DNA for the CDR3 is TGTGCCAGCAGCTACTGGACAGGACCCCAGGAGCAGTACTTC. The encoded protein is CASSYWTGPQEQYF.

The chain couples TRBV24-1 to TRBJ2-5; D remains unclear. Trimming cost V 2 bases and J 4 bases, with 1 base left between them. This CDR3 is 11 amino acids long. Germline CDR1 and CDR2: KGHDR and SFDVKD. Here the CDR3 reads CATSDSETQYF. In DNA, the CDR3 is TGTGCCACCAGTGATTCAGAGACCCAGTACTTC.